What follows are 3 T cell receptor beta chains derived from one specimen sequenced in a study of technical replicates of blood from several donors. The protocol was immunoSEQ multiplex PCR, while the TCRdb copy is restricted to in-frame clones and leaves out a portion. The sample includes approximately 59,000 clones, about 86% of them seen just once. Sequencing was carried out using PBMCs. The origin of the receptors is a human donor in good health. Some clones in this sample may be carry-over from other donors' samples.

The chain is built from TRBV5-1 and TRBJ2-7; 7 positions match TRBD1. V shed 4 bases, J shed 2 bases, and the junction held 6 bases outside the gene matches. The germline V gene has CDR1 SGHRS and CDR2 YFSETQ. The CDR3 length is 14 residues. CDR3 in DNA: TGCGCCAGCAGCCTACAGGGACAGACCTACGAGCAGTACTTC. This codes for CASSLQGQTYEQYF.

The rearrangement uses TRBV19 and TRBJ2-7, with a weak D call TRBD2 (5 bases). Trimming left V 5 bases short and J 6 bases short, with 17 bases between. The CDR3 totals 14 residues. Germline CDR1 is LNHDA and CDR2 is SQIVND (reference sequence). CDR3 nucleotides: TGTGCCAGTAGTCCCCTCACTAGTGTGGCCGAGCAGTACTTC. This encodes CASSPLTSVAEQYF.

The genes are TRBV18 and TRBJ2-1, with 12 bases fitting TRBD2. The CDR3 length is 17 residues. Trimming removed 3 bases from V and 15 bases from J; junction bases left unmatched: 18. Germline values: CDR1 KGHSH, CDR2 LQKENI. In nucleotides, the CDR3 is TGTGCCAGCTCACCTAAGCTAGCGGGAGGGTCCGTAAGAAGCGCGTTCTTC. Protein sequence: CASSPKLAGGSVRSAFF.